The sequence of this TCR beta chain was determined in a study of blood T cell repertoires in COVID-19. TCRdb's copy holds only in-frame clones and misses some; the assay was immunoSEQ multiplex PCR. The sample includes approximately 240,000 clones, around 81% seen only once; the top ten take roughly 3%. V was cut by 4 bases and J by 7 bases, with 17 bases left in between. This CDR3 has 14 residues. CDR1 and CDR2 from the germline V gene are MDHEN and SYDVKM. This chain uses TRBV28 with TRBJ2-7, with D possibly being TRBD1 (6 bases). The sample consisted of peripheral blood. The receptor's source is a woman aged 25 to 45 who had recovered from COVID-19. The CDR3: CASSSGQTLREQYF. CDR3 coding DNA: TGTGCCAGCAGTTCTGGACAGACGCTACGGGAGCAGTACTTC.